Following are 23 T cell receptor beta chains from one sample sequenced in a study of siplizumab effects on memory and regulatory T cells. Clones were read by immunoSEQ multiplex PCR, and TCRdb kept only the in-frame ones, dropping some. Of roughly 100,000 clones in the sample, roughly nine tenths were seen once. Sequencing input: CD4+ T cells sorted from blood. Receptor source: a human donor in good health.

V gene TRBV30 combines with J gene TRBJ2-7, with 8 nucleotides matching TRBD2. Germline assignment: CDR1 GTSNPN and CDR2 SVGIG (reference sequence). The CDR3 extends over 13 amino acids. Trimming at V came to 7 bases and at J to 0 bases, leaving 5 bases not matched to a gene. This chain's CDR3 is CASSGTSSYEQYF. Written as DNA, the CDR3 is TGTGCCTCATCCGGGACTAGCTCCTACGAGCAGTACTTC.

The rearrangement links TRBV7-9 to TRBJ1-1; D unclear. Germline V gene data show CDR1 as SEHNR and CDR2 as FQNEAQ (reference sequence). The CDR3 is 15 residues long. With 5 bases removed from V and 0 bases from J, the gap between germline ends came to 13 bases. The CDR3 sequence is CASSQVVGVNTEAFF. CDR3 sequence (DNA): TGTGCCAGCAGCCAAGTAGTTGGGGTGAACACTGAAGCTTTCTTT. Together with reference TRBV7-9 and TRBJ1-1, the CDR3 gives the full variable domain: DTGVSQNPRHKITKRGQNVTFRCDPISEHNRLYWYRQTLGQGPEFLTYFQNEAQLEKSRLLSDRFSAERPKGSFSTLEIQRTEQGDSAMYLCASSQVVGVNTEAFFGQGTRLTVV.

The rearrangement links TRBV19 to TRBJ2-5; D perhaps matches TRBD2 (7 bases). Trimming cost V 4 bases and J 4 bases, with 22 bases left between them. CDR3 length: 17 amino acids. The germline CDR1 and CDR2 sequences are LNHDA and SQIVND (reference sequence). CDR3 residues: CASSSHPGAGVGETQYF. As DNA, the CDR3 is TGTGCCAGTAGTAGCCACCCGGGGGCGGGAGTCGGAGAGACCCAGTACTTC.

V usage is TRBV9 and J usage is TRBJ1-6; TRBD1 is a possible D gene (6 bases). The CDR3 is made up of 15 amino acids. Germline CDR1 reads SGDLS; CDR2 reads YYNGEE. Trimming removed 4 bases from V and 8 bases from J, with 16 bases in between. The CDR3 DNA sequence: TGTGCCAGCAGCCCCTCAGGGGCCCAATATTCACCCCTCCACTTT. It encodes CASSPSGAQYSPLHF.

The V and J genes are TRBV7-2 and TRBJ2-7, with TRBD1 matching 8 bases. J gave up 2 bases and V 6 bases, and 9 bases lay outside the gene matches. Germline V gives CDR1 SGHTA, CDR2 FQGNSA. The CDR3 has 15 amino acids. The CDR3 here is CASRVGDRGPYEQYF. Written as DNA, the CDR3 is TGTGCCAGCAGAGTAGGAGACAGGGGTCCCTACGAGCAGTACTTC.

The V and J genes are TRBV2 and TRBJ2-1, with D possibly called TRBD1 or TRBD2 (5 bases each). Trimming removed 7 bases from V and 4 bases from J, with 14 bases in between. The CDR3 spans 14 residues. CDR1 and CDR2 (germline): SNHLY, FYNNEI. The CDR3 here is CASTSGPLYNEQFF. The CDR3 DNA sequence: TGTGCCAGCACCTCGGGACCGCTGTACAATGAGCAGTTCTTC.

This sequence joins TRBV19 and TRBJ1-5; 8 bases map to TRBD1. The CDR3 is 16 amino acids. The junction had 13 bases not matched to a gene; V was cut back by 8 bases and J by 4 bases. Germline V gene lookup returns CDR1 LNHDA and CDR2 SQIVND (reference sequence). The CDR3 region is CASGGRTGPVNQPQHF. The CDR3 nucleotides are TGTGCCAGTGGAGGAAGGACAGGGCCTGTTAATCAGCCCCAGCATTTT.

The V call is TRBV7-9, the J call TRBJ2-3; 10 nucleotides match TRBD2. The V gene end was trimmed by 5 bases and the J gene end by 4 bases; junction bases not matched to a gene: 9. The V gene's germline CDR1 is SEHNR and CDR2 FQNEAQ (reference sequence). This CDR3 spans 16 amino acids. CDR3 coding DNA: TGTGCCAGCAGCCGATCGTCTAGCGGGAGTGCAGATACGCAGTATTTT. It translates to CASSRSSSGSADTQYF.

This sequence joins TRBV30 and TRBJ2-2; D gene unclear. This CDR3 contains 13 residues. Trimming took 3 bases from V and 6 from J, leaving 11 bases between them. CDR1 and CDR2 (germline): GTSNPN, SVGIG (reference sequence). In DNA form, the CDR3 reads TGTGCCTGGAGGAAGAGTCTTCCCGGGGAGCTGTTTTTT. Translation: CAWRKSLPGELFF.

The sample holds one count of this clone. The chain joins TRBV7-9 to TRBJ2-7; D gene uncertain. Per the germline V gene, CDR1 is SEHNR and CDR2 is FQNEAQ (reference sequence). This CDR3 has 14 amino acids. V lost 4 bases and J 2 bases, leaving 12 bases between the germline ends. Here the CDR3 reads CASSYPSNPYEQYF. The CDR3 DNA sequence: TGTGCCAGCAGCTATCCGAGTAACCCCTACGAGCAGTACTTC.

This sequence joins TRBV7-6 and TRBJ2-7; D is possibly TRBD1 or TRBD2 (5 bases each). The germline V gene encodes CDR1 SGHVS and CDR2 FNYEAQ. Trimming took 2 bases from V and 6 from J, leaving 14 bases between them. The length of the CDR3 is 14 residues. The CDR3 region has the DNA TGTGCCAGCAGCTTATCTAGAGGGACGGGCGAGCAGTACTTC. Its translation is CASSLSRGTGEQYF.

This clone occurred once. The rearrangement joins TRBV28 to TRBJ2-7; D is uncertain. The CDR3 totals 14 residues. The V and J ends lost 6 bases and 5 bases respectively, with 17 bases between them. Germline assignment: CDR1 MDHEN and CDR2 SYDVKM. The CDR3 reads CASSSPRLAHEQYF. The CDR3 nucleotides read TGTGCCAGCAGCTCCCCAAGGCTGGCCCACGAGCAGTACTTC.

The CDR3 region is CASSQEGGDQPQHF. The DNA for the CDR3 is TGTGCCAGCAGCCAAGAGGGGGGGGATCAGCCCCAGCATTTT. The chain uses TRBV14 and TRBJ1-5, with D maybe TRBD1 (5 bases). The CDR3 contains 14 residues. Germline V gene data show CDR1 as SGHDN and CDR2 as FVKESK. V was shortened by 0 bases and J by 5 bases, with 8 bases between the two germline ends.

The chain carries TRBV28 and TRBJ1-1; a weak D match, TRBD1 (6 bases). The CDR3 runs to 13 residues. The V and J ends lost 7 bases and 14 bases respectively, with 23 bases between them. CDR1 and CDR2 (germline): MDHEN, SYDVKM. CDR3 sequence reads: CASNIQGRETAFF. In DNA form, the CDR3 reads TGTGCCAGCAATATACAGGGTCGCGAGACAGCCTTCTTT.

The J gene is TRBJ1-1, the V gene TRBV18; perhaps TRBD1 as D (6 bases). The germline CDR1 and CDR2 sequences are KGHSH and LQKENI. This CDR3 is built from 15 residues. With 2 bases removed from V and 4 bases from J, the gap between germline ends came to 14 bases. CDR3 in amino acids: CASSPTGSRGTEAFF. The CDR3 coding sequence is TGTGCCAGCTCACCAACCGGATCCAGGGGCACTGAAGCTTTCTTT.

The rearrangement links TRBV25-1 to TRBJ2-7; D is perhaps TRBD1 (5 bases). The germline gives CDR1 MGHDK, CDR2 SYGVNS. With 5 bases removed from V and 7 bases from J, the gap between germline ends came to 15 bases. This CDR3 is built from 13 residues. The CDR3 DNA follows: TGTGCCAGCAGTAACGCAGGGAAGTATGAGCAGTACTTC. Its translation is CASSNAGKYEQYF.

The V call is TRBV28, the J call TRBJ1-1; D gene unclear. Germline V gene lookup returns CDR1 MDHEN and CDR2 SYDVKM. The CDR3 contains 13 residues. The V and J ends lost 3 bases and 1 base respectively, with 6 bases between them. CDR3: CASSFEENTEAFF. The CDR3 nucleotides are TGTGCCAGCAGTTTTGAGGAGAACACTGAAGCTTTCTTT.

The CDR3 DNA sequence: TGTGCCAGCAGCCAAGAAGGAGTCTCTGGAAACACCATATATTTT. Translated: CASSQEGVSGNTIYF. The gene calls are TRBV4-2 and TRBJ1-3, with D unclear. The CDR3 consists of 15 residues. Trimming took 0 bases from V and 0 from J, leaving 6 bases between them. Germline loops: CDR1 LGHNA, CDR2 YNFKEQ.

The J gene is TRBJ1-4, the V gene TRBV28, with TRBD1 matching 7 bases. V was clipped by 4 bases and J by 6 bases; unmatched bases: 5. CDR3 length equals 14 residues. Germline values: CDR1 MDHEN, CDR2 SYDVKM. The CDR3, as DNA: TGTGCCAGCAGTTCAGGGGGAGAGGATGAAAAACTGTTTTTT. Its protein is CASSSGGEDEKLFF.

The chain employs TRBV6-5 and TRBJ1-2; 7 positions match TRBD1. The germline V gene has CDR1 MNHEY and CDR2 SVGAGI. J lost 7 bases, V lost 6 bases, and 11 bases had no gene match. The CDR3 has 14 residues. CDR3 DNA: TGTGCCAGCAGAAGACAGGGTACCGTAGCTGGCTACACCTTC. This sequence encodes CASRRQGTVAGYTF.

The chain employs TRBV29-1 and TRBJ2-5; D is possibly TRBD2 (6 bases). Per germline, CDR1 SQVTM and CDR2 ANQGSEA. V shed 6 bases and J shed 1 base, with 12 bases lying between them. The CDR3 totals 13 residues. CDR3 DNA sequence: TGCAGCGTAAATTTAGCGGTCCAAGAGACCCAGTACTTC. Protein: CSVNLAVQETQYF.

The chain couples TRBV28 to TRBJ2-3, with 9 bases identical to TRBD1. Trimming at V came to 6 bases and at J to 5 bases, leaving 9 bases not matched to a gene. CDR1 and CDR2 from the germline V gene are MDHEN and SYDVKM. The CDR3 spans 15 residues. Here the CDR3 DNA reads TGTGCCAGCAGGTTCCTCGACAGGGGGGGAGATACGCAGTATTTT. Translating it yields CASRFLDRGGDTQYF. Combining the CDR3 with reference TRBV28 and TRBJ2-3 gives the whole variable domain DVKVTQSSRYLVKRTGEKVFLECVQDMDHENMFWYRQDPGLGLRLIYFSYDVKMKEKGDIPEGYSVSREKKERFSLILESASTNQTSMYLCASRFLDRGGDTQYFGPGTRLTVL.

The genes are TRBV6-5 and TRBJ2-2; 12 positions agree with TRBD2. Germline V gives CDR1 MNHEY, CDR2 SVGAGI. V gave up 2 bases and J gave up 11 bases; unmatched junction bases: 9. This CDR3 contains 16 residues. The DNA for the CDR3 is TGTGCCAGCAGTTACGCCCGGACTAGCGGGAATCCAGAGCTGTTTTTT. It yields the protein CASSYARTSGNPELFF.